The 22 T cell receptor beta chains listed next were all sequenced from one sample in a study of blood T cells in healthy people across ages. The second PCR ran about 6 to 12 cycles with a sample-barcoded 5' primer and J-beta primers. From the 5' RACE reads, TCRdb called clonotypes with MiXCR, one entry per CDR3 protein. The sample lists about 680,000 distinct CDR3 sequences, 49% occurring once. Specimen: blood. The receptors were gathered from a woman aged 60-75 years in good health.

The chain carries TRBV30 and TRBJ2-4; 9 bases line up with TRBD2. This CDR3 is 18 amino acids long. V lost 2 bases, J lost 1 base, and 12 bases stayed unmatched. In germline, CDR1 is GTSNPN, CDR2 SVGIG (reference sequence). Here the CDR3 DNA reads TGTGCCTGGAGTCCTCCATACCGACTAGCGGATGCCAAAAACATTCAGTACTTC. It encodes CAWSPPYRLADAKNIQYF.

The genes are TRBV7-2 and TRBJ2-6; D possibly corresponds to TRBD2 (5 bases). V lost 1 base, J lost 3 bases, and 7 bases lay in between. This CDR3 is 15 amino acids long. The germline V gene has CDR1 SGHTA and CDR2 FQGNSA. Here the CDR3 DNA reads TGTGCCAGCAGCTTAGGAGGGTTTGGGGCCAACGTCCTGACTTTC. It encodes CASSLGGFGANVLTF.

The V call is TRBV30, the J call TRBJ1-2, with 9 nucleotides matching TRBD1. V lost 2 bases to trimming and J lost 7 bases; unmatched junction nucleotides: 14. CDR3 size: 16 residues. Per the germline V gene, CDR1 is GTSNPN and CDR2 is SVGIG (reference sequence). CDR3 residues: CAWSPISDRGTSGYTF. CDR3 sequence (DNA): TGTGCCTGGAGTCCGATCTCTGACAGGGGGACGAGTGGCTACACCTTC.

The genes are TRBV2 and TRBJ1-2, with a weak D call TRBD1 (5 bases). Trimming left V 6 bases short and J 4 bases short, with 12 bases between. CDR1 SNHLY and CDR2 FYNNEI come from the germline V gene. There are 13 residues in the CDR3. The CDR3 nucleotides are TGTGCCAGCAGCGCGACAGAAAGCTATGGCTACACCTTC. Amino acids: CASSATESYGYTF.

V is TRBV7-9 and J is TRBJ2-1, with D possibly being TRBD2 (6 bases). Between the trimmed V and J ends, which lost 7 bases and 6 bases, there was a span of 25 bases. CDR1 and CDR2 (germline): SEHNR, FQNEAQ (reference sequence). The CDR3 covers 17 residues. This chain's CDR3 is CASNSPRLVDVVNEQFF. The CDR3 coding sequence is TGTGCCAGCAACTCGCCACGACTAGTAGATGTGGTCAATGAGCAGTTCTTC.

This clonotype was picked up a small number of times. The V gene is TRBV29-1, the J gene TRBJ2-5, with 12 bases fitting TRBD1. The CDR3 length is 13 residues. Trimming at V came to 6 bases and at J to 5 bases, leaving 4 bases not matched to a gene. Germline V lookup: CDR1 SQVTM, CDR2 ANQGSEA. The DNA for the CDR3 is TGCAGCGTGGGACAGGGGGCACTGGAGACCCAGTACTTC. Protein: CSVGQGALETQYF.

The chain couples TRBV7-2 to TRBJ1-2; maybe TRBD1 (6 bases). The CDR3 has 14 residues. With 2 bases removed from V and 8 bases from J, the gap between germline ends came to 15 bases. Germline lookup yields CDR1 SGHTA and CDR2 FQGNSA. In nucleotides, the CDR3 is TGTGCCAGCAGCTTAACGGGGGGCGCGGGGGGCTACACCTTC. This translates into CASSLTGGAGGYTF.

J is TRBJ1-5 and V is TRBV6-6; 8 bases are a match to TRBD1. The V gene end was trimmed by 5 bases and the J gene end by 15 bases; junction bases not matched to a gene: 15. The CDR3 has 14 residues. CDR1 is MNHNY, CDR2 SVGAGI, per germline (reference sequence). CDR3 sequence reads: CASSTGTGEQLGHF. The CDR3 DNA is TGTGCCAGCAGTACTGGGACAGGTGAGCAGCTCGGGCATTTT.

There are a few counts of this clonotype. This chain links TRBV7-2 with TRBJ2-5; 8 bases fit TRBD2. The CDR3 length is 14 residues. The V gene's germline CDR1 is SGHTA and CDR2 FQGNSA. V dropped 3 bases and J dropped 5; count of bases not matched to a gene: 5. Here the CDR3 DNA reads TGTGCCAGCAGCTTCGGACTAGCTTATGAGACCCAGTACTTC. It translates to CASSFGLAYETQYF.

Only a few counts were recorded for this clonotype. The chain joins TRBV28 to TRBJ2-3; a possible D gene is TRBD1 (6 bases). Germline CDR1 and CDR2: MDHEN and SYDVKM. The V end lost 6 bases, the J end lost 0 bases, and 16 bases lay between the germline ends. This CDR3 spans 16 amino acids. The CDR3 protein is CASSQPRTESTDTQYF. DNA for the CDR3: TGTGCCAGCAGCCAACCCCGGACAGAGAGCACAGATACGCAGTATTTT.

The chain recombines TRBV6-2 or TRBV6-3 with TRBJ2-1, with 9 nucleotides matching TRBD2. The J call may be in error: the DNA end matches TRBJ2-7 better. This CDR3 has 15 amino acids. Germline V lookup: CDR1 MNHEY, CDR2 SVGEGT. CDR3 bases: TGTGCCAGCAGTCAGCGGGGGGCTGGCTACAATGAGCAGTACTTC. Translating gives CASSQRGAGYNEQYF.

This chain joins TRBV20-1 and TRBJ2-5, with 7 nucleotides matching TRBD2. This CDR3 comprises 14 residues. CDR1 is DFQATT and CDR2 is SNEGSKA in the germline V gene (reference sequence). Losses at the gene ends were 6 bases for V and 2 bases for J; bases not matched to a gene: 9. In DNA form, the CDR3 reads TGCAGTGCCCAAGCGGGGTGGGTTCAAGAGACCCAGTACTTC. This gives the protein CSAQAGWVQETQYF.

The chain links TRBV20-1 to TRBJ2-5; TRBD2 matches 11 bases. CDR3 size: 15 residues. V was clipped by 3 bases and J by 11 bases; unmatched bases: 14. The germline CDR1 and CDR2 sequences are DFQATT and SNEGSKA (reference sequence). Written as DNA, the CDR3 is TGCAGTGCTAGCAAACTAGCGGGAGTTTTCAATGAGCAGTACTTC. It codes for CSASKLAGVFNEQYF.

The chain links TRBV25-1 to TRBJ2-3; D uncertain. Trimming took 2 bases from V and 6 from J, leaving 9 bases between them. The CDR3 is 13 residues long. Germline assignment: CDR1 MGHDK and CDR2 SYGVNS. The CDR3 nucleotides are TGTGCCAGCAGTGAAGGGGTCGTGGATACGCAGTATTTT. As protein: CASSEGVVDTQYF.

The J gene is TRBJ2-7, the V gene TRBV2, with 7 bases fitting TRBD1. The CDR3 loop spans 15 amino acids. V shed 6 bases, J shed 3 bases, and the junction held 11 bases outside the gene matches. Looked up from germline, CDR1 is SNHLY and CDR2 is FYNNEI. The CDR3 region is CASSEDRDSHYEQYF. CDR3 sequence (DNA): TGTGCCAGCAGCGAGGACCGGGACAGTCACTACGAGCAGTACTTC.

The chain uses TRBV5-6 and TRBJ2-7; D not resolved. The ends were cut back, 4 bases at V and 2 bases at J, with 10 bases in the middle. CDR1 and CDR2 from the germline V gene are SGHDT and YYEEEE. There are 13 residues in the CDR3. In DNA, the CDR3 is TGTGCCAGCAGCGTGGTCTCTACCTACGAGCAGTACTTC. Protein sequence: CASSVVSTYEQYF.

This sequence joins TRBV5-6 and TRBJ2-4; a weak D match, TRBD1 (7 bases). Germline CDR1 and CDR2: SGHDT and YYEEEE. CDR3 size: 18 residues. V was clipped by 0 bases and J by 9 bases, with 25 bases between them. The CDR3 region has the DNA TGTGCCAGCAGCTTGGCCCCAGGGGGGCGGGCCCTCCTCCCCATTCAGTACTTC. It is translated as CASSLAPGGRALLPIQYF.

The V gene is TRBV28, the J gene TRBJ1-1, with D uncertain. Germline-derived CDR1 and CDR2 are MDHEN and SYDVKM. The CDR3 totals 14 residues. V shed 7 bases and J shed 5 bases, with 17 bases lying between them. CDR3 protein: CASTLPGPITEAFF. For the CDR3, the DNA is TGTGCCAGCACGCTGCCGGGCCCGATAACTGAAGCTTTCTTT.

This rearrangement joins TRBV5-1 to TRBJ2-1; D might be TRBD2 (5 bases). Germline V gene sequence: CDR1 SGHRS, CDR2 YFSETQ. The germline V and J ends were trimmed by 3 bases and 8 bases, with 6 bases remaining between them. This CDR3 region has 11 residues. The CDR3 reads CASSYGDEQFF. The CDR3 DNA reads TGCGCCAGCAGCTACGGGGATGAGCAGTTCTTC.

The chain joins TRBV5-1 to TRBJ2-6; D tentatively fits TRBD1 or TRBD2 (5 bases each). CDR3 length: 16 amino acids. Trimming stripped 2 bases from V and 1 base from J, with 10 bases between. Germline CDR1 reads SGHRS; CDR2 reads YFSETQ. The CDR3 DNA sequence: TGCGCCAGCAGCTTTGAGGGGAGTTCTGGGGCCAACGTCCTGACTTTC. Translating it yields CASSFEGSSGANVLTF.

The rearrangement joins TRBV7-2 to TRBJ2-3, with TRBD2 matching over 12 bases. The CDR3 has 17 residues. Germline assignment: CDR1 SGHTA and CDR2 FQGNSA. V gave up 5 bases and J gave up 0 bases; unmatched junction bases: 6. CDR3 bases: TGTGCCAGCAGCCTTCTCGGACTAGCGGGGAGCACAGATACGCAGTATTTT. As protein: CASSLLGLAGSTDTQYF.

This clonotype was recorded a few times. This chain uses TRBV5-6 with TRBJ2-5; D perhaps matches TRBD1 (6 bases). The end of the DNA aligns better with TRBJ2-7, so the J call may be wrong. This CDR3 spans 15 amino acids. Per germline, CDR1 SGHDT and CDR2 YYEEEE. CDR3 sequence reads: CASSAPGALYYEQYF. CDR3 nucleotides: TGTGCCAGCAGCGCTCCAGGGGCCTTATACTACGAGCAGTACTTC.